This TCR beta chain originates from a study of blood T cell repertoires in COVID-19. This CDR3 is 14 amino acids long. Germline assignment: CDR1 KGHSH and CDR2 LQKENI. The germline V and J ends were trimmed by 4 bases and 2 bases, with 10 bases remaining between them. Per the original data handling: Reference gene primer amplification gave nucleated cell count estimates. Assay used: immunoSEQ multiplex PCR; TCRdb lists only in-frame clones, some missing. That table supplies the V and J calls and clone size; D and trimming were determined from the DNA. The data hold fewer than 250,000 clones, with 88% observed a single time.

The sequence was collected from a man between 65 and 85 years old with acute or convalescent COVID-19. This rearrangement joins TRBV18 to TRBJ2-3, with D possibly TRBD2 on 6 matching bases. Material: peripheral blood. CDR3: CASSQAGNTDTQYF. The CDR3 DNA reads TGTGCCAGCTCACAAGCGGGTAACACAGATACGCAGTATTTT.